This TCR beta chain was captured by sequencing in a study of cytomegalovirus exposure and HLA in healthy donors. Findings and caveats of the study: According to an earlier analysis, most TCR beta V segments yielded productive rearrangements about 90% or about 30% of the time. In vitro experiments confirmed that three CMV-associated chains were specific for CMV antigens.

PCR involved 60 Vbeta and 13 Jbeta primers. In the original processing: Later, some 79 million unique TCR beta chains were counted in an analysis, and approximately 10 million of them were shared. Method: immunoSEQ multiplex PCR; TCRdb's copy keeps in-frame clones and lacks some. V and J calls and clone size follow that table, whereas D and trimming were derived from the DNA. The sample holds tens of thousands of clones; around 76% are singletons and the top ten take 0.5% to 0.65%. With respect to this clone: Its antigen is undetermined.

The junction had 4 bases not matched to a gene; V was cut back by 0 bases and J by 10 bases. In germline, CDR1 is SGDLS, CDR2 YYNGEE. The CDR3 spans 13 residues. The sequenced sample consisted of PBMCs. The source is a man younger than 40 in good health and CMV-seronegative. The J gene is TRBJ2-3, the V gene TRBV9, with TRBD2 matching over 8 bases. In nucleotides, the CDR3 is TGTGCCAGCAGCGTAGCTACCGGGGGGGCGCAGTATTTT. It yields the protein CASSVATGGAQYF. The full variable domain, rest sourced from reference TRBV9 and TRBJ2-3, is DSGVTQTPKHLITATGQRVTLRCSPRSGDLSVYWYQQSLDQGLQFLIQYYNGEERAKGNILERFSAQQFPDLHSELNLSSLELGDSALYFCASSVATGGAQYFGPGTRLTVL.